This TCR beta chain was sequenced during a study of T cell responses to AZD1222 COVID-19 vaccine (dated by TCRdb to about 2021). Broadly, across the study: AZD1222 recipients given second doses at about 4 weeks or at about 12 weeks were pooled, since spike-specific TCR depth and breadth were not found to differ between the two schedules. Trial participants were enrolled by age into 18-55, 56-69 and 70-plus year subgroups, with roughly 150, 30 and 60 TCR-sequenced participants respectively. A total of about 250 trial participants underwent TCR sequencing, of whom roughly 210 had received two doses of AZD1222 and about 26 had received two doses of the MenACWY control vaccine.

Read against the paper, the sample's time point label means: baseline before first vaccination. Vaccinee samples came from UK trials COV001 and COV002, including a single-blind randomized controlled phase 2/3 trial of AZD1222 (ChAdOx1 nCoV-19) in healthy adults. Trial participant PBMC samples were collected at day 0 and day 28 after the second dose for TCRbeta chain sequencing. Beyond this particular receptor, the publication reports: Conclusions about previously exposed vaccinees were limited because only six AZD1222 recipients were SARS-CoV-2 seropositive at baseline. Because no samples from the day 14 peak response were available, repertoires could be characterized only after the peak T cell response. Epitopes outside the regions mutated in the B.1.351 and B.1.1.7 variants were reportedly recognized by nearly half of the unique spike-specific TCRs. In the small 56-69-year group, the increase in depth fell short of significance, most likely because of low power. Most participants were white British and females outnumbered males, and the authors suggested that clonal diversity may have been underestimated. Vaccine-associated CD4 TCRs spanned the whole spike protein, with dominant responses in regions 160-218 and 743-854. After two AZD1222 doses, spike-specific TCR breadth and depth were significantly higher than at day 0 and than in MenACWY recipients.

The CDR3 regions of human TCRbeta chains were subjected to immunosequencing. Concerning the study's data processing: TCRs in the repertoires were matched against a reference library of SARS-CoV-2-specific TCRs that had been generated with the MIRA antigen-specificity platform. Breadth was defined as the fraction of unique TCRs that were SARS-CoV-2-associated. Depth was defined as the fraction of total T cells that were SARS-CoV-2-associated. Using the MIRA data, each spike-specific TCR was assigned both to the spike region to which the TCR was reactive and to a CD4 or CD8 class. Log10-transformed breadth and depth values were compared by one-way ANOVA with Sidak's multiple comparisons tests. TCRdb re-hosts the immuneACCESS table, in-frame sequences only. Its copies lack some clones; in the studies checked, an unresolved V gene accounts for under half of them, and the cause for the rest is not known. V and J calls and clone size are copied from that table; D and trimming were computed from the DNA. The sample table records approximately 94,000 clones; around nine tenths of these occur just once. Of the sample, 15% is held by the ten largest clones.

Note on this clone: Its target antigen remains unknown. Per-base quality was not reported, and no clone a single base away is much larger than it.

The junction shows trimming of 1 base on V and 4 bases on J, and the gene matches do not reach 5 bases of it. Measured from the cysteine to the phenylalanine, the CDR3 is 16 residues long. The retained sequence is limited to the CDR3, 48 bases, with the frame set at the first base. CDR1 and CDR2, per the germline V gene, are LGHNA and YSLEER. The TCR originated in an adult in good health. The chain is assembled from TRBV4-3 and TRBJ2-5, and TRBD2 aligns with 11 junction nucleotides. Source: peripheral blood, taken on day 0 of AZD1222 vaccination. CDR3 reads: CASSQGTSGSTETQYF. Here is the DNA: TGCGCCAGCAGCCAAGGAACTAGCGGGAGCACAGAGACCCAGTACTTC.